This entry lists 17 T cell receptor beta chains sequenced from one sample in a study of beta chain features in type 1 diabetes. Investigators reverse transcribed all isolated RNA, so they sequenced expressed TCRB transcripts. Measured with immunoSEQ multiplex PCR; TCRdb has only the in-frame clones, and not every one. The sample lists around 500,000 clones; 10% to 12% were seen once. The specimen was naive CD4+ T cells from blood. The source is a woman younger than 35 in good health.

V usage is TRBV11-2 and J usage is TRBJ1-6, with D perhaps matching TRBD1 (6 bases). V was cut by 3 bases and J by 6 bases, with 18 bases left in between. Germline V lookup: CDR1 SGHAT, CDR2 FQNNGV. CDR3 length: 17 residues. CDR3 region: CASSFNQDRRSNSPLHF. CDR3 sequence (DNA): TGTGCCAGCAGCTTCAACCAAGACAGGCGAAGTAATTCACCCCTCCACTTT.

This clone was detected only a few times. The chain has TRBV5-1 and TRBJ2-2, with D possibly TRBD1 on 5 matching bases. The CDR3 sequence is 14 residues long. From germline, CDR1 is SGHRS and CDR2 YFSETQ. V gave up 4 bases and J gave up 2 bases, with 9 bases separating them. The CDR3 DNA is TGCGCCAGCAGCCTTGACAGAAACACCGGGGAGCTGTTTTTT. Its translation is CASSLDRNTGELFF.

The chain joins TRBV7-9 to TRBJ2-7; D tentatively fits TRBD1 or TRBD2 (7 bases each). The V gene lost 5 bases and the J gene lost 4 bases, with 18 bases spanning the gap. CDR3 length: 15 residues. Germline CDR1 is SEHNR and CDR2 is FQNEAQ (reference sequence). Here the CDR3 DNA reads TGTGCCAGCAGCCCTCAGGGGGGGACCGCATACGAGCAGTACGTC. Translating it yields CASSPQGGTAYEQYV.

The chain uses TRBV14 and TRBJ2-1; no clear D gene. The CDR3 spans 14 residues. V shed 0 bases and J shed 6 bases, with 9 bases lying between them. CDR1 and CDR2 (germline): SGHDN, FVKESK. This chain's CDR3 is CASSQDSVTNEQFF. Written as DNA, the CDR3 is TGTGCCAGCAGCCAAGATTCTGTAACCAATGAGCAGTTCTTC.

This clone appeared a few times. The genes are TRBV5-1 and TRBJ2-5, with a weak D call TRBD2 (6 bases). This CDR3 is 15 amino acids long. Trimming took off 3 bases at V and 7 bases at J, with 19 bases between the two ends. Germline V lookup: CDR1 SGHRS, CDR2 YFSETQ. This chain's CDR3 is CASSWNLGGVVTQYF. The CDR3 DNA follows: TGCGCCAGCAGCTGGAACCTGGGGGGTGTAGTGACCCAGTACTTC.

The chain uses TRBV30 and TRBJ2-5, with 9 bases matching TRBD1. Losses at the gene ends were 3 bases for V and 4 bases for J; bases not matched to a gene: 6. The germline V gene has CDR1 GTSNPN and CDR2 SVGIG (reference sequence). CDR3 size: 14 residues. The CDR3 DNA reads as TGTGCCTGGAGCACCGGGACAGGGAGAGAGACCCAGTACTTC. As protein: CAWSTGTGRETQYF.

This clone occurred a few times. V gene TRBV29-1 combines with J gene TRBJ1-4; D gene ambiguous. V gave up 4 bases and J gave up 6 bases, with 15 bases separating them. The CDR3 extends over 14 amino acids. The germline CDR1 and CDR2 sequences are SQVTM and ANQGSEA. Here the CDR3 DNA reads TGCAGCGTTGGTCAAGGATTGAACCATGAAAAACTGTTTTTT. It translates to CSVGQGLNHEKLFF.

The chain employs TRBV7-2 and TRBJ1-5; D ambiguous. Per germline, CDR1 SGHTA and CDR2 FQGNSA. The germline V and J ends were trimmed by 3 bases and 8 bases, with 11 bases remaining between them. This CDR3 region has 13 residues. CDR3 nucleotide sequence: TGTGCCAGCAGCTTTAGGAGGGAAGAGCCCCAGCATTTT. Encoded protein: CASSFRREEPQHF. Based on the CDR3 plus reference TRBV7-2 and TRBJ1-5, the full variable domain is GAGVSQSPSNKVTEKGKDVELRCDPISGHTALYWYRQSLGQGLEFLIYFQGNSAPDKSGLPSDRFSAERTGGSVSTLTIQRTQQEDSAVYLCASSFRREEPQHFGDGTRLSIL.

The chain couples TRBV5-1 to TRBJ1-1; the D gene is possibly TRBD1 (5 bases). Trimming stripped 5 bases from V and 2 bases from J, with 16 bases between. Germline CDR1 and CDR2: SGHRS and YFSETQ. The CDR3 is 15 amino acids. The CDR3 protein is CASRHAGTDNTEAFF. For the CDR3, the DNA is TGCGCCAGCAGGCATGCAGGGACGGACAACACTGAAGCTTTCTTT. Full variable domain (rest looked up from reference TRBV5-1 and TRBJ1-1): KAGVTQTPRYLIKTRGQQVTLSCSPISGHRSVSWYQQTPGQGLQFLFEYFSETQRNKGNFPGRFSGRQFSNSRSEMNVSTLELGDSALYLCASRHAGTDNTEAFFGQGTRLTVV.

The chain employs TRBV29-1 and TRBJ2-4; D call uncertain. V shed 6 bases and J shed 0 bases, with 9 bases lying between them. The CDR3 covers 13 residues. Germline loops: CDR1 SQVTM, CDR2 ANQGSEA. As DNA, the CDR3 is TGCAGCGTCGCTCAGTTAGCCAAAAACATTCAGTACTTC. Protein sequence: CSVAQLAKNIQYF.

This chain uses TRBV29-1 with TRBJ1-2, with TRBD1 as a possible D gene (6 bases). The V gene lost 3 bases and the J gene lost 2 bases, with 16 bases spanning the gap. CDR1 and CDR2 (germline): SQVTM, ANQGSEA. This CDR3 is 15 amino acids long. The CDR3 region has the DNA TGCAGCGTTGAGGGGGCAGAGGGGAGAAACTATGGCTACACCTTC. This encodes CSVEGAEGRNYGYTF.

The V and J genes are TRBV10-3 and TRBJ2-1, with a weak D call TRBD1 (5 bases). Trimming cost V 3 bases and J 7 bases, with 10 bases left between them. CDR1 ENHRY and CDR2 SYGVKD come from the germline V gene. This CDR3 has 13 residues. The DNA for the CDR3 is TGTGCCATCAGTGACCAGGGTTCGAATGAGCAGTTCTTC. This encodes CAISDQGSNEQFF.

As to this clone: The same CDR3 also results from other DNA sequences found in this sample. The chain combines TRBV7-2 with TRBJ2-5; D unresolved. Germline CDR1 is SGHTA and CDR2 is FQGNSA. CDR3 length: 13 residues. Trimming stripped 1 base from V and 3 bases from J, with 6 bases between. CDR3 region: CASSLGQKETQYF. The CDR3 DNA is TGTGCCAGCAGCTTAGGGCAGAAAGAGACCCAGTACTTC. Full variable domain (remainder filled in from reference TRBV7-2 and TRBJ2-5): GAGVSQSPSNKVTEKGKDVELRCDPISGHTALYWYRQSLGQGLEFLIYFQGNSAPDKSGLPSDRFSAERTGGSVSTLTIQRTQQEDSAVYLCASSLGQKETQYFGPGTRLLVL.

This clone was seen more than once but under ten times. The chain recombines TRBV6-6 with TRBJ2-2, with D possibly TRBD1 on 6 matching bases. This CDR3 spans 13 amino acids. V lost 5 bases and J 5 bases, leaving 9 bases between the germline ends. The V gene's germline CDR1 is MNHNY and CDR2 SVGAGI (reference sequence). The CDR3 here is CASSPDRTGELFF. In DNA, the CDR3 is TGTGCCAGCAGTCCCGACAGGACCGGGGAGCTGTTTTTT.

In DNA form, the CDR3 reads TGTGCCAGCAGCCCCCGCTTGTTATCCGGGGAGCTGTTTTTT. Translated: CASSPRLLSGELFF. The chain employs TRBV9 and TRBJ2-2; no definite D call. The CDR3 covers 14 residues. Germline V gene lookup returns CDR1 SGDLS and CDR2 YYNGEE. V was clipped by 4 bases and J by 6 bases, with 13 bases between them.

The chain has TRBV7-2 and TRBJ2-5; TRBD1 is a possible D gene (7 bases). V was trimmed by 6 bases and J by 4 bases, leaving 12 bases between them. The CDR3 contains 13 residues. The germline gives CDR1 SGHTA, CDR2 FQGNSA. CDR3 nucleotides: TGTGCCAGCAGTCGACAGGGACTAGAGACCCAGTACTTC. Translated: CASSRQGLETQYF.

The V gene is TRBV7-2, the J gene TRBJ2-1; D may be TRBD1 or TRBD2 (6 bases each). The V and J ends lost 3 bases and 4 bases respectively, with 13 bases between them. Germline loops: CDR1 SGHTA, CDR2 FQGNSA. The CDR3 has 15 amino acids. The CDR3 sequence is CASSFTGGWYNEQFF. The CDR3 nucleotides read TGTGCCAGCAGCTTTACCGGGGGCTGGTACAATGAGCAGTTCTTC.